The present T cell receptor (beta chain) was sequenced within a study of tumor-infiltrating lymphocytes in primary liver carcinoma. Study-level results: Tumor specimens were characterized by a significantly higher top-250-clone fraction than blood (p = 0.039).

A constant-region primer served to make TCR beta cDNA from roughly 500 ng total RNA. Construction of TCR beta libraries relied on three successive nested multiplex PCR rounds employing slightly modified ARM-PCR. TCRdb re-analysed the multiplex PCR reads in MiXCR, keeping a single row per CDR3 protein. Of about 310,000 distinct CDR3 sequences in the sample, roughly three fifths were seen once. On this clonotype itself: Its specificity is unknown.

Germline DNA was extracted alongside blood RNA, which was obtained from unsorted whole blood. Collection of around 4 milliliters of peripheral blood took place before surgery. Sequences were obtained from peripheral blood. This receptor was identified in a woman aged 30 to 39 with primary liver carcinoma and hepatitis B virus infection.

CDR3 sequence: CASSKTTDTQYF. CDR3 in DNA: TGTGCCAGCTCAAAGACCACAGATACGCAGTATTTT. The chain links TRBV2 to TRBJ2-3; D gene unclear. The germline CDR1 and CDR2 sequences are SNHLY and FYNNEI. CDR3 length: 12 residues. Trimming cost V 8 bases and J 2 bases, with 8 bases left between them.